The next 8 T cell receptor beta chains were all read from a single sample in a study of shared clonotypes between healthy human individuals. Sequenced by immunoSEQ multiplex PCR; TCRdb stores in-frame clones only, minus some. Of fewer than 1.4 million clones listed, about 80% are singletons. Sample: memory CD4+ T cells from PBMCs. The subset was: CD45RA-negative fraction. These receptors came from a man aged 18-30 years in good health. Some clones in this sample may be carry-over from other donors' samples.

V and J are TRBV28 and TRBJ1-2; D gene unclear. Germline V gives CDR1 MDHEN, CDR2 SYDVKM. Trimming pared 3 bases from V and 4 bases from J, leaving 12 bases between. This CDR3 is built from 14 residues. The CDR3 DNA sequence: TGTGCCAGCAGTTTCCCCGATTCCATCTATGGCTACACCTTC. Protein: CASSFPDSIYGYTF.

This clone was detected once. The chain joins TRBV9 to TRBJ2-3; D is undetermined. The CDR3 contains 14 residues. V was shortened by 1 base and J by 0 bases, with 6 bases between the two germline ends. Looked up from germline, CDR1 is SGDLS and CDR2 is YYNGEE. The CDR3 bases are TGTGCCAGCAGCGTATTGTACAGCACAGATACGCAGTATTTT. This codes for CASSVLYSTDTQYF.

This sequence joins TRBV7-9 and TRBJ1-2; D is perhaps TRBD1 (6 bases). CDR3 length equals 15 residues. Germline CDR1 SEHNR, CDR2 FQNEAQ (reference sequence). The V and J ends lost 1 base and 4 bases respectively, with 13 bases between them. The CDR3 protein is CASSLDGGATYGYTF. CDR3 nucleotides: TGTGCCAGCAGCTTAGACGGGGGCGCCACCTATGGCTACACCTTC. The full variable domain, with the rest looked up from reference TRBV7-9 and TRBJ1-2, is DTGVSQNPRHKITKRGQNVTFRCDPISEHNRLYWYRQTLGQGPEFLTYFQNEAQLEKSRLLSDRFSAERPKGSFSTLEIQRTEQGDSAMYLCASSLDGGATYGYTFGSGTRLTVV.

This chain links TRBV2 with TRBJ2-3, with no clear D. The CDR3 covers 14 residues. V was cut by 2 bases and J by 2 bases, with 8 bases left in between. Germline-derived CDR1 and CDR2 are SNHLY and FYNNEI. The chain's CDR3 is CASSEFRSTDTQYF. In DNA, the CDR3 is TGTGCCAGCAGTGAATTCAGATCCACAGATACGCAGTATTTT.

The V call is TRBV18, the J call TRBJ2-5; D is possibly TRBD2 (6 bases). CDR3 length: 13 amino acids. The germline gives CDR1 KGHSH, CDR2 LQKENI. V was cut by 5 bases and J by 1 base, with 8 bases left in between. The CDR3 here is CASSWDFQETQYF. DNA for the CDR3: TGTGCCAGCTCATGGGACTTCCAAGAGACCCAGTACTTC. Complete variable domain (other parts from reference TRBV18 and TRBJ2-5): NAGVMQNPRHLVRRRGQEARLRCSPMKGHSHVYWYRQLPEEGLKFMVYLQKENIIDESGMPKERFSAEFPKEGPSILRIQQVVRGDSAAYFCASSWDFQETQYFGPGTRLLVL.

This clone has only a few counts. This chain links TRBV4-2 with TRBJ2-7, with TRBD2 as a possible D gene (6 bases). V lost 4 bases, J lost 2 bases, and 15 bases lay in between. The CDR3 loop spans 15 amino acids. Germline CDR1 LGHNA, CDR2 YNFKEQ. The CDR3 protein is CASSRVSGVTYEQYF. As DNA, the CDR3 is TGTGCCAGCAGCCGGGTTTCGGGGGTCACCTACGAGCAGTACTTC.

CDR3 loop: CATSSEGWKQFF. The CDR3 DNA reads as TGTGCCACCAGCAGTGAGGGTTGGAAGCAGTTCTTC. V is TRBV15 and J is TRBJ2-1; a weak D match, TRBD2 (5 bases). Trimming took 3 bases from V and 11 from J, leaving 11 bases between them. The CDR3 loop spans 12 amino acids. Germline V lookup: CDR1 LNHNV, CDR2 YYDKDF (reference sequence).

The chain uses TRBV7-9 and TRBJ1-4; 8 bases agree with TRBD1. Germline CDR1 and CDR2: SEHNR and FQNEAQ (reference sequence). Trimming removed 4 bases from V and 3 bases from J; junction bases left unmatched: 4. CDR3 size: 15 residues. Here the CDR3 reads CASSSTTGANEKLFF. In DNA, the CDR3 is TGTGCCAGCAGCTCGACGACAGGGGCTAATGAAAAACTGTTTTTT. The variable domain in full, completed from reference TRBV7-9 and TRBJ1-4, reads DTGVSQNPRHKITKRGQNVTFRCDPISEHNRLYWYRQTLGQGPEFLTYFQNEAQLEKSRLLSDRFSAERPKGSFSTLEIQRTEQGDSAMYLCASSSTTGANEKLFFGSGTQLSVL.